A single sample is the source of the 16 T cell receptor beta chains below, sequenced in a study of T cells in Graves' hyperthyroidism and ophthalmopathy. It was RNA transcripts that yielded the amplified TCR beta CDR3 regions. First-round RT-PCR of the TCR CDR3 relied on the HTBI primer set. TCRdb called the multiplex PCR reads again in MiXCR, with one record for every CDR3 protein. The top ten hold approximately 40% of the sample, which has 200,000 to 250,000 distinct CDR3 sequences, about a sixth seen once. The specimen was blood. Receptors originate from a man between 40 and 49 years old with Graves' hyperthyroidism.

This clonotype has a count of ten or more. This rearrangement joins TRBV7-3 to TRBJ2-2, with 7 bases matching TRBD2. CDR3 length equals 15 residues. Germline V lookup: CDR1 SGHTA, CDR2 FQGTGA. V was pared by 5 bases and J by 4 bases, with 7 bases of the junction left unmatched. The DNA of the CDR3 is TGTGCCAGCAGCCGGACTAGTTCATCCACCGGGGAGCTGTTTTTT. Translating it yields CASSRTSSSTGELFF.

This clonotype appeared many times. The chain carries TRBV24-1 and TRBJ2-1, with 7 bases matching TRBD1. Germline V CDR1 and CDR2: KGHDR, SFDVKD. The J segment lost 2 bases and the V segment lost 2 bases, leaving 2 bases of the junction unmatched. This CDR3 is 15 amino acids long. CDR3 protein: CATSDWDRTYNEQFF. CDR3 nucleotide sequence: TGTGCCACCAGTGATTGGGACAGAACCTACAATGAGCAGTTCTTC.

This clonotype was seen ten or more times. Here the CDR3 DNA reads TGTGCCAGCAGCTTACCTTCTGGGTACGAGCAGTACTTC. Translation: CASSLPSGYEQYF. This chain joins TRBV7-9 and TRBJ2-7, with unresolved D. V lost 2 bases, J lost 4 bases, and 9 bases lay in between. The CDR3 has 13 residues. Germline CDR1 reads SEHNR; CDR2 reads FQNEAQ (reference sequence).

Ten or more counts support this clonotype. The V gene is TRBV6-1, the J gene TRBJ1-1; D uncertain. Germline-derived CDR1 and CDR2 are MNHNS and SASEGT. V lost 1 base to trimming and J lost 8 bases, with 11 bases between them. The CDR3 runs 13 residues. CDR3 sequence: CASSEVHVSEAFF. CDR3 in DNA: TGTGCCAGCAGTGAAGTGCACGTTTCGGAAGCTTTCTTT.

As to this clonotype: A read error may be the cause here, since a much bigger clone is one base away. The V gene is TRBV19, the J gene TRBJ1-5, with 8 bases matching TRBD1. Germline V CDR1 and CDR2: LNHDA, SQIVND (reference sequence). V dropped 4 bases and J dropped 2; count of bases not matched to a gene: 7. This CDR3 spans 16 amino acids. CDR3 in DNA: TGTGCCAGTAGTACGCAGGGGGCGCGGGGCAATCAGCCCCAGCATTTT. Its translation: CASSTQGARGNQPQHF.

This clonotype was observed a few times. The rearrangement joins TRBV7-3 to TRBJ1-2, with TRBD1 matching 7 bases. The length of the CDR3 is 12 residues. The germline gives CDR1 SGHTA, CDR2 FQGTGA. Trimming cost V 4 bases and J 8 bases; bases outside gene matches: 4. Here the CDR3 reads CASSSGQAGYTF. The CDR3 region has the DNA TGTGCCAGCAGCTCCGGACAGGCCGGCTACACCTTC.

This clonotype came up many times. V is TRBV6-2 or TRBV6-3 and J is TRBJ2-1, with no clear D. The CDR3 covers 13 residues. Germline V gene sequence: CDR1 MNHEY, CDR2 SVGEGT. V lost 3 bases and J 7 bases, leaving 10 bases between the germline ends. As DNA, the CDR3 is TGTGCCAGCAGTTATGAACGGGCGAATGAGCAGTTCTTC. Protein product: CASSYERANEQFF.

The table lists this clonotype with many counts. J is TRBJ2-5 and V is TRBV11-2; 10 bases fit TRBD1. This CDR3 is 16 amino acids long. With V trimmed by 5 bases and J by 5 bases, 11 bases remained unmatched. The germline CDR1 and CDR2 sequences are SGHAT and FQNNGV. DNA of the CDR3: TGTGCCAGCAGCCAACACGACAGGGGGCGTGGTGAGACCCAGTACTTC. Amino acid sequence: CASSQHDRGRGETQYF.

The table lists this clonotype with many counts. The chain employs TRBV29-1 and TRBJ2-3; no definite D call. The V end was cut by 4 bases, the J end by 2 bases, with 16 bases between. The CDR3 is 15 residues long. Looked up from germline, CDR1 is SQVTM and CDR2 is ANQGSEA. The CDR3 bases are TGCAGCGTTGGAGACCGTCGGCTTGCCACAGATACGCAGTATTTT. Translated: CSVGDRRLATDTQYF.

This clonotype has just a few counts. This chain uses TRBV5-5 with TRBJ1-2; no definite D call. V was cut by 0 bases and J by 4 bases, with 13 bases left in between. This CDR3 spans 15 amino acids. CDR1 is SGHKS and CDR2 is YYEKEE in the germline V gene (reference sequence). CDR3 in DNA: TGTGCCAGCAGCTTGGCGGGGATAGGGTCCTATGGCTACACCTTC. It encodes CASSLAGIGSYGYTF.

This clonotype showed up many times. The DNA for the CDR3 is TGCGCCAGCAGCTTGGCCATCACCGGGGAGCTGTTTTTT. Its protein product is CASSLAITGELFF. The gene calls are TRBV5-1 and TRBJ2-2, with D unclear. The length of the CDR3 is 13 residues. The germline V and J ends were trimmed by 0 bases and 4 bases, with 4 bases remaining between them. Germline CDR1 and CDR2: SGHRS and YFSETQ.

Many counts were recorded for this clonotype. This chain uses TRBV11-2 with TRBJ1-1; D not resolved. There are 15 residues in the CDR3. Germline values: CDR1 SGHAT, CDR2 FQNNGV. V was shortened by 3 bases and J by 1 base, with 12 bases between the two germline ends. This CDR3 reads CASSLASQWNTEAFF. The CDR3 nucleotides read TGTGCCAGCAGCTTGGCTAGCCAGTGGAACACTGAAGCTTTCTTT.

This clonotype was picked up many times. The chain couples TRBV5-1 to TRBJ2-3; D gene unclear. This CDR3 spans 15 amino acids. Deletions cut 0 bases from V and 0 bases from J, with 8 bases between. The germline V gene encodes CDR1 SGHRS and CDR2 YFSETQ. The CDR3 loop is CASSLALGSTDTQYF. In nucleotides, the CDR3 is TGCGCCAGCAGCTTGGCCCTTGGAAGCACAGATACGCAGTATTTT.

This clonotype has at least ten counts. The chain joins TRBV7-2 to TRBJ2-5; tentatively, D is TRBD1 (6 bases). This CDR3 has 15 residues. Germline-derived CDR1 and CDR2 are SGHTA and FQGNSA. The V end lost 5 bases, the J end lost 4 bases, and 17 bases lay between the germline ends. CDR3 region: CASSPPGTRVETQYF. CDR3 sequence (DNA): TGTGCCAGCAGCCCACCGGGGACACGGGTAGAGACCCAGTACTTC.

This clonotype was seen many times. The chain carries TRBV11-2 and TRBJ2-7, with 8 bases matching TRBD1. The J segment lost 2 bases and the V segment lost 5 bases, leaving 14 bases of the junction unmatched. Germline CDR1 SGHAT, CDR2 FQNNGV. The CDR3 totals 17 residues. For the CDR3, the DNA is TGTGCCAGCAGCGTTTCCGCTTGGGGACAGGCGACCTACGAGCAGTACTTC. Translating gives CASSVSAWGQATYEQYF.

The sample holds one count of this clonotype. This could be a read error, since a much larger clone is one nucleotide away. Since no conserved phenylalanine or tryptophan closes the CDR3, a read error is the likely cause. V usage is TRBV10-1 and J usage is TRBJ2-2, with unresolved D. Germline V gives CDR1 WNHNN, CDR2 SYGVQD (reference sequence). The ends were cut back, 4 bases at V and 1 base at J, with 10 bases in the middle. The CDR3 is 15 amino acids. The CDR3 DNA reads as TGCGCCAGCAGTGTACGGAGTCAGAACACCGGGGAGCTGTTTCTT. Translated, it gives CASSVRSQNTGELFL.